This entry features one T cell receptor beta chain sequence. Its specificity is not known. This record belongs to a study of identifying expanded T cells in peripheral blood. The study, taken as a whole, reports: Clone count variance between roughly 2-week samples rose with total template count. Over two and four weeks, about 15 and 19 clones changed, versus approximately 1.1 between replicates.

Sequenced by immunoSEQ multiplex PCR; TCRdb stores in-frame clones only, minus some. Here the sample spans some 70,000 clones, roughly 90% being singletons. Healthy donors had no documented immune events, such as infections, while sampled. Trimming left V 0 bases short and J 3 bases short, with 5 bases between. The V gene's germline CDR1 is ENHRY and CDR2 SYGVKD. The CDR3 has 13 amino acids. The clonotype originates from a person aged 18 to 69 in good health. The chain carries TRBV10-3 and TRBJ1-1; D call uncertain. What was sequenced was blood. CDR3 sequence (DNA): TGTGCCATCAGTGAGTCGGGTCACACTGAAGCTTTCTTT. Its protein product is CAISESGHTEAFF.